The present TCR beta chain was sequenced within a study of a mutant IDH1 vaccine in newly diagnosed glioma. About the research overall: A roughly 62% male, approximately 38% female split and a mean age of around 41 years characterized treated patients. Visit V13 took place at week 47, and visit V12 happened at week 35.

Generated by immunoSEQ multiplex PCR, the TCRdb table keeps only in-frame clones and is missing some. The table records more than 35,000 clones, 81% of them present only once. About this clone: The antigen remains unidentified.

Study results and limitations: Researchers report vaccine-induced immune responses in 80% to 95% of patients. Pseudoprogression seemingly bore no relation to changes in top peripheral T cell clonotypes.

This CDR3 comprises 11 residues. V was pared by 2 bases and J by 6 bases, with 6 bases between. Germline values: CDR1 SQVTM, CDR2 ANQGSEA. Time point specified: week 35, safety follow-up. With topical imiquimod, each dose of the vaccine consisted of 300 ug of mutant IDH1 20-mer peptide. The specimen comprised PBMCs, sampled from a glioma patient whose treatment included an IDH1 peptide vaccine. J is TRBJ2-3 and V is TRBV29-1; weak D call: TRBD2 (5 bases). This TCR came from a woman aged 35 to 49 with glioma. Some clones in this sample may be carry-over from other donors' samples. The CDR3 nucleotides are TGCAGCGTTGAAACGGGGGATACGCAGTATTTT. This gives the protein CSVETGDTQYF.